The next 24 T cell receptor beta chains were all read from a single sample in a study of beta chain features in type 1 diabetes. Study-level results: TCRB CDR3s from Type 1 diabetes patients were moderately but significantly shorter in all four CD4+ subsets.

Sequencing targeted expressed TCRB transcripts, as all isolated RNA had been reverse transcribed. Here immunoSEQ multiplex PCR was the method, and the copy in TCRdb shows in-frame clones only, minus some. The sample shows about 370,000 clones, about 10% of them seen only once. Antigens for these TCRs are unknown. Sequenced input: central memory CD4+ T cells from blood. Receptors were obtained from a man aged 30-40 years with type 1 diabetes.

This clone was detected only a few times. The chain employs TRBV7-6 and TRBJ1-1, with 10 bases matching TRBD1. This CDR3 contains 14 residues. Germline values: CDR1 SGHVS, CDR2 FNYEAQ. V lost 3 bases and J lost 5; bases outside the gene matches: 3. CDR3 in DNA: TGTGCCAGCAGCTTGGGACAGGGGAATACTGAAGCTTTCTTT. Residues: CASSLGQGNTEAFF.

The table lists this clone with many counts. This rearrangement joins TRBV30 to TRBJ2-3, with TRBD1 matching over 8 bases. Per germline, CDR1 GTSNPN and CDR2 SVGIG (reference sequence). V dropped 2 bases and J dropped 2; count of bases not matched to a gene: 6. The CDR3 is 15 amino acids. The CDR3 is CAWSPGQGHTDTQYF. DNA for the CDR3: TGTGCCTGGAGTCCAGGACAGGGACACACAGATACGCAGTATTTT.

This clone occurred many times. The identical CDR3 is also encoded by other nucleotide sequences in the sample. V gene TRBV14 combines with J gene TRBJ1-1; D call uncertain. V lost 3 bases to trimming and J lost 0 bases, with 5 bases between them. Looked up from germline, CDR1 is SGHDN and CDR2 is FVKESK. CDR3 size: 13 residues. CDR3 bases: TGTGCCAGCAGCCATGGACTGAACACTGAAGCTTTCTTT. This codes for CASSHGLNTEAFF.

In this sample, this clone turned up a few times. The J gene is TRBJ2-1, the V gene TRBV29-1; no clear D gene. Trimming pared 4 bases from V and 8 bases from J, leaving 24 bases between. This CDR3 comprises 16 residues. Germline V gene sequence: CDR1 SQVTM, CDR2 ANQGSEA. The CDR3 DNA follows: TGCAGCGTTGGAGACATAAAATTGTATGGGATGGATGAGCAGTTCTTC. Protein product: CSVGDIKLYGMDEQFF.

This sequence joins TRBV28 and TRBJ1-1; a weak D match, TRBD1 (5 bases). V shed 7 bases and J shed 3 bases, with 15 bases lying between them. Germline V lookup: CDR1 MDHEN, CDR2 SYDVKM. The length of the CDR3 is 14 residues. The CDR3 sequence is CASIRGTLDTEAFF. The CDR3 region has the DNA TGTGCCAGCATAAGGGGAACATTGGACACTGAAGCTTTCTTT.

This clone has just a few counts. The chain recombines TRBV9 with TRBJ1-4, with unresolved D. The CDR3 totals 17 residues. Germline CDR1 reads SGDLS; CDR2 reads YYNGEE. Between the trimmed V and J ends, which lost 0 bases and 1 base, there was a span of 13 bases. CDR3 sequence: CASSVGRRAGTNEKLFF. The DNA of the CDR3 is TGTGCCAGCAGCGTAGGAAGAAGGGCTGGAACTAATGAAAAACTGTTTTTT.

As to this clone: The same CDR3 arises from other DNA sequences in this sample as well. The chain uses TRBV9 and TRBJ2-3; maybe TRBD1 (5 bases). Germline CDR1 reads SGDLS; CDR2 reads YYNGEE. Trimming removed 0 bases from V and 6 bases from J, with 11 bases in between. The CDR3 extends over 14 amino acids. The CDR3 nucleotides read TGTGCCAGCAGCGTAGCTACAGGTGGGGATACGCAGTATTTT. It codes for CASSVATGGDTQYF.

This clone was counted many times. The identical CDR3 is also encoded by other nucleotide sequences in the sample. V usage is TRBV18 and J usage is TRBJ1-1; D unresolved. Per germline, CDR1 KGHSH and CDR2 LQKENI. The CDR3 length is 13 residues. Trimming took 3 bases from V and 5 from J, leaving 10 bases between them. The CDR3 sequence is CASSPAGKTEAFF. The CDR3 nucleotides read TGTGCCAGCTCACCGGCGGGGAAGACTGAAGCTTTCTTT.

The CDR3 spells CASSVAGRGGYGEQYF. The CDR3 DNA reads as TGTGCCAGCAGCGTAGCAGGCCGGGGAGGGTATGGCGAGCAGTACTTC. The chain couples TRBV9 to TRBJ2-7; 7 positions agree with TRBD2. The CDR3 extends over 16 amino acids. V shed 0 bases and J 6 bases; nucleotides not matched to a gene: 12. Germline V gene sequence: CDR1 SGDLS, CDR2 YYNGEE.

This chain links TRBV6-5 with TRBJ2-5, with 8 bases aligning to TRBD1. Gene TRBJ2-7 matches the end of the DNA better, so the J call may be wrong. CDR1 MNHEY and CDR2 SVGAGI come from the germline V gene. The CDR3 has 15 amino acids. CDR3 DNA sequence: TGTGCCAGCAGCTACCAACAGGGGGAAGGCTACGAGCAGTACTTC. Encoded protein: CASSYQQGEGYEQYF.

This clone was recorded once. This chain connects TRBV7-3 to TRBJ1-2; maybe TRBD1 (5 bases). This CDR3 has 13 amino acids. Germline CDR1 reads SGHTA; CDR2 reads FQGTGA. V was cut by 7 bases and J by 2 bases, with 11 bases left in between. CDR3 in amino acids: CASNAGPNYGYTF. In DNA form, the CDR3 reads TGTGCCAGCAATGCAGGGCCGAACTATGGCTACACCTTC.

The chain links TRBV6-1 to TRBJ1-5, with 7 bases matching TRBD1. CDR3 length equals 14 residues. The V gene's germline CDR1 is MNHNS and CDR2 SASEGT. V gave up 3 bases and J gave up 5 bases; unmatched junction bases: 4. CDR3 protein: CASSESGGDQPQHF. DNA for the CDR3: TGTGCCAGCAGTGAGTCAGGGGGGGATCAGCCCCAGCATTTT.

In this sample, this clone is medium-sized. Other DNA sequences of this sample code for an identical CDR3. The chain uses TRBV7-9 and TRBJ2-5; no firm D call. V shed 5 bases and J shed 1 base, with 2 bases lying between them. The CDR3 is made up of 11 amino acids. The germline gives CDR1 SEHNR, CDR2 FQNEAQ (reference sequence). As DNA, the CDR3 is TGTGCCAGCAGCGTCCAAGAGACCCAGTACTTC. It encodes CASSVQETQYF.

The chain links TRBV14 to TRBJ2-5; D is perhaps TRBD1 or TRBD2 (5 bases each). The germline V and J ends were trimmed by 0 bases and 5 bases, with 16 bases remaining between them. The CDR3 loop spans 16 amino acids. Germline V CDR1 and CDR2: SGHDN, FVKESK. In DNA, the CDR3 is TGTGCCAGCAGCCAAGATGGCCGGGGATGGGGGGAGACCCAGTACTTC. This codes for CASSQDGRGWGETQYF. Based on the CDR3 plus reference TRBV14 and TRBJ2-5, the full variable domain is EAGVTQFPSHSVIEKGQTVTLRCDPISGHDNLYWYRRVMGKEIKFLLHFVKESKQDESGMPNNRFLAERTGGTYSTLKVQPAELEDSGVYFCASSQDGRGWGETQYFGPGTRLLVL.

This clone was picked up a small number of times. The DNA for the CDR3 is TGTGCCAGCACTGGACTAGAAAGCTACGAGCAGTACTTC. Its protein product is CASTGLESYEQYF. This sequence joins TRBV6-1 and TRBJ2-7; 7 bases are a match to TRBD2. The CDR3 spans 13 residues. The germline V gene encodes CDR1 MNHNS and CDR2 SASEGT. Trimming at V came to 7 bases and at J to 3 bases, leaving 6 bases not matched to a gene.

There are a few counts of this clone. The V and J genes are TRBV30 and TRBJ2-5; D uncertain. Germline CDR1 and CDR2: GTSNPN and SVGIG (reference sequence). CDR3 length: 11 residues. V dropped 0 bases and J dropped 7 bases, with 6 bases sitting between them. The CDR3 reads CAWSVGATQYF. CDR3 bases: TGTGCCTGGAGTGTTGGAGCGACCCAGTACTTC.

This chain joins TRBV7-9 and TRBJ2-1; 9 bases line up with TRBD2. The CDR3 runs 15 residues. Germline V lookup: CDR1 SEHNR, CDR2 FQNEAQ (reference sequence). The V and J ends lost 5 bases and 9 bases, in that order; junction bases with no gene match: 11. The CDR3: CASSIGIAGAAEQFF. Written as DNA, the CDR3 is TGTGCCAGCAGCATCGGGATAGCGGGAGCAGCTGAGCAGTTCTTC.

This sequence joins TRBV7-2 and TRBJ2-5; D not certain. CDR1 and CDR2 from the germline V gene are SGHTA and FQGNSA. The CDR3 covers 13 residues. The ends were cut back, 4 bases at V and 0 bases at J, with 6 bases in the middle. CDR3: CASSSNYQETQYF. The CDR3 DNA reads TGTGCCAGCAGCTCTAACTACCAAGAGACCCAGTACTTC.

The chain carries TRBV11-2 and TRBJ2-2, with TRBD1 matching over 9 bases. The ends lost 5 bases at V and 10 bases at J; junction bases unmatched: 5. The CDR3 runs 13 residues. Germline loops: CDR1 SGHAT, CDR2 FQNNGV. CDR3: CASSGRQGEELFF. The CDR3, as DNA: TGTGCCAGCAGCGGACGACAGGGGGAGGAGCTGTTTTTT. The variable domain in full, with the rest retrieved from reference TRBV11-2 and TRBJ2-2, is EAGVAQSPRYKIIEKRQSVAFWCNPISGHATLYWYQQILGQGPKLLIQFQNNGVVDDSQLPKDRFSAERLKGVDSTLKIQPAKLEDSAVYLCASSGRQGEELFFGEGSRLTVL.

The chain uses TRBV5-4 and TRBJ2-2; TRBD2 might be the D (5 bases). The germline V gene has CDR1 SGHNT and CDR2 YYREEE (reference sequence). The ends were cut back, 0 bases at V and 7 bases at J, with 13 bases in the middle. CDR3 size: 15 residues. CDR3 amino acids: CASSLAIMSGGELFF. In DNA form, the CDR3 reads TGTGCCAGCAGCTTGGCAATAATGAGCGGCGGGGAGCTGTTTTTT.

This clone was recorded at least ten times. Here the CDR3 DNA reads TGTGCCAGCAGTTTAGTGGGGGTTAGCTCCTACGAGCAGTACTTC. Residues: CASSLVGVSSYEQYF. V is TRBV28 and J is TRBJ2-7, with D perhaps assigned TRBD1 or TRBD2 (5 bases each). This CDR3 contains 15 residues. The germline gives CDR1 MDHEN, CDR2 SYDVKM. Trimming left V 2 bases short and J 0 bases short, with 11 bases between.

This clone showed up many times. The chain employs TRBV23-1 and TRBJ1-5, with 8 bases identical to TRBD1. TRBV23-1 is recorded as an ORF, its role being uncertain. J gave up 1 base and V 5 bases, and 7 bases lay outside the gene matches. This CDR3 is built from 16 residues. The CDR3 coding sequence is TGCGCCAGCAGTAGCAGACAGGGGAAAAGCAATCAGCCCCAGCATTTT. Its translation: CASSSRQGKSNQPQHF.

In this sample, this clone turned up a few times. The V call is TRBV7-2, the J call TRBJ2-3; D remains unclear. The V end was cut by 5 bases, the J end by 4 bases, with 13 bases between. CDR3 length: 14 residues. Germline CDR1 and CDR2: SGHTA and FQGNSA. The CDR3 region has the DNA TGTGCCAGCAGCCCCTCCAGGCTAGCAGATACGCAGTATTTT. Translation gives CASSPSRLADTQYF.

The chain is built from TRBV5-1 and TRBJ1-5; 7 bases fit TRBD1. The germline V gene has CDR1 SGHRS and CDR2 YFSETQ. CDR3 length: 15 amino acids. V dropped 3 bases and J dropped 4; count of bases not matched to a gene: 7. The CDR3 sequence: CASSSIGGQNQPQHF. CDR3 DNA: TGCGCCAGCAGCTCAATAGGGGGACAGAATCAGCCCCAGCATTTT.